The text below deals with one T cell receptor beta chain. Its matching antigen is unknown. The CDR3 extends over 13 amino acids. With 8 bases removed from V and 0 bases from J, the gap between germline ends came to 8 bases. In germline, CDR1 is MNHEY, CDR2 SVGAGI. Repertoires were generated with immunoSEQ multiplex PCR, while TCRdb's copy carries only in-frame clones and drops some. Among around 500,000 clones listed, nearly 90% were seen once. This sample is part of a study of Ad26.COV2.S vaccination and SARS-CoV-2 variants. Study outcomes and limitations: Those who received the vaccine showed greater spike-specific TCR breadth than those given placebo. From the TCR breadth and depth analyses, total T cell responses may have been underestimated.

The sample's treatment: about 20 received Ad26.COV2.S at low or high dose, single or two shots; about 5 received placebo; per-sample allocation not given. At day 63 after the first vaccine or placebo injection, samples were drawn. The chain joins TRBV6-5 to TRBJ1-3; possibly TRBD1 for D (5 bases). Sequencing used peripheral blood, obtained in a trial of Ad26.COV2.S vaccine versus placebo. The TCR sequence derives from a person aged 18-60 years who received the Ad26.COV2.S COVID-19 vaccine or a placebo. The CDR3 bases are TGTGCCAGCGGGAGGGGCTCTGGAAACACCATATATTTT. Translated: CASGRGSGNTIYF.